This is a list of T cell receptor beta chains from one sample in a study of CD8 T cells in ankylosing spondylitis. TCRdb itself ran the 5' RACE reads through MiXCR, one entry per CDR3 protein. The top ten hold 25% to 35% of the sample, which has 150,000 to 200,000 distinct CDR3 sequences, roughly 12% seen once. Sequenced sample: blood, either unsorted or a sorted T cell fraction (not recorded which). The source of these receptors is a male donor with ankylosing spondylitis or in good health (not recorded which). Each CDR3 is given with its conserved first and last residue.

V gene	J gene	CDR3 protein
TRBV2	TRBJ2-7	CASRETGPTYEQYF
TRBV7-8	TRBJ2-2	CASSPRVQGSTGELFF
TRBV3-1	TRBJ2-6	CASSQDGTGASVLTF
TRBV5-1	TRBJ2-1	CASSRGKLTSGGQYANEQFF
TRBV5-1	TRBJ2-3	CASSLDPKGTDTQYF
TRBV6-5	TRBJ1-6	CASGYRGADYNSPLHF
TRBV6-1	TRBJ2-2	CASSLTSELTGELFF
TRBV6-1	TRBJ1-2	CASSARLNYGYTF
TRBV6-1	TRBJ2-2	CASTRAARANTGELFF
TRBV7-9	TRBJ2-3	CASSSRQGSWTDTQYF
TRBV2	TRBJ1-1	CASSASGDPRAEAFF
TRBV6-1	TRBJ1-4	CASIDAGGVGEKLFF
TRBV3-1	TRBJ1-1	CASSRSGPLGAEAFF
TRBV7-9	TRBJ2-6	CASILSQGLTGANVLTF
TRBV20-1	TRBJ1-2	CSAMAGWNYGYTF
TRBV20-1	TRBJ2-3	CSAKGQVRTDTQYF
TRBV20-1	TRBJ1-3	CSARDARASGNTIYF
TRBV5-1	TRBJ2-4	CASSLSDSSGIRGQYF
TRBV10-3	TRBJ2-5	CAISEGPLPGETQYF
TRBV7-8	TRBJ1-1	CASSLGYDTRDRTEAFF
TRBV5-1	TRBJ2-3	CASSFARRGSDTQYF
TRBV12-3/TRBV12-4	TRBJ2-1	CASSLALLGTGESYNEQFF
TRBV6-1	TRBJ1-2	CASRDGTGGDYGYTF
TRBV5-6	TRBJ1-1	CASSPLGGVNTEAFF
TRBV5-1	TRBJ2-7	CASSRLAGYEQYF
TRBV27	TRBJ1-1	CASSLSRGAPEAFF
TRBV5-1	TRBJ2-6	CASSLAGFLDRLSGANVLTF
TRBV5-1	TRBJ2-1	CASSLRQGRYNEQFF
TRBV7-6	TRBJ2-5	CASSLGQRETQYF
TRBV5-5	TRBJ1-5	CASSLDVNNQPQHF
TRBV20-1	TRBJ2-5	CSARVETQYF
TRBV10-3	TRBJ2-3	CAISAVTSGSTDTQYF
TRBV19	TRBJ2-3	CASNRAVVSDTQYF
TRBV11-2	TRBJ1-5	CASSLQAGGRQPQHF
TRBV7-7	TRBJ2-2	CASSQYTGELFF
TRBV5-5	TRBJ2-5	CASRSGTGGQETQYF
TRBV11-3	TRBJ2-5	CASRIGGGRFSETQYF
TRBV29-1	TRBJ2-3	CSAIAGAGEDTQYF
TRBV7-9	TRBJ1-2	CASSVDRGGYGYTF
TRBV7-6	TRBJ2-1	CASSLAGGLDEQFF
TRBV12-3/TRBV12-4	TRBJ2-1	CASSLSVRNEQFF
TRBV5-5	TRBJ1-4	CASSLVGGEKLFF
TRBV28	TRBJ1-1	CASNSGGRGTEAFF
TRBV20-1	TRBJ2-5	CSARASAEETQYF
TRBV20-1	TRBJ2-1	CSARDRASGGNEQFF
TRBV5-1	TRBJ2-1	CASSNLADSYNEQFF
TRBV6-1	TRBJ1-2	CASRNDPTVYGYTF
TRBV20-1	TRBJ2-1	CSAREQRAGGYNEQFF
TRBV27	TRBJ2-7	CASSDSSYEQYF